Following are 22 T cell receptor beta chains from one sample sequenced in a study of response to subunit inactivated influenza vaccine. Each CDR3 protein is one row after TCRdb ran MiXCR on the RT-PCR reads. This sample carries about 780,000 distinct CDR3 sequences, roughly 18% of them seen once, and the ten largest clones take approximately 10%. Source: PBMCs from blood, taken about 5 days after vaccination. These receptors all come from a man in his fifties or sixties who received an inactivated influenza vaccine.

This clonotype came up a few times. V gene TRBV20-1 combines with J gene TRBJ1-6; D possibly corresponds to TRBD1 (5 bases). The CDR3 is 15 residues long. Trimming cost V 5 bases and J 7 bases, with 18 bases left between them. The germline gives CDR1 DFQATT, CDR2 SNEGSKA (reference sequence). The CDR3 bases are TGCAGTGCTCCCCCGCCGGCCCGACAGAATTCACCCCTCCACTTT. Protein sequence: CSAPPPARQNSPLHF.

This clonotype was found a few times. The rearrangement joins TRBV5-5 to TRBJ1-4; possibly TRBD1 for D (5 bases). V gave up 0 bases and J gave up 5 bases, with 11 bases separating them. The CDR3 runs 15 residues. Germline CDR1 reads SGHKS; CDR2 reads YYEKEE (reference sequence). The CDR3 sequence: CASSLAGGGNEKLFF. DNA of the CDR3: TGTGCCAGCAGCTTGGCCGGGGGTGGGAATGAAAAACTGTTTTTT. Full variable domain (remainder filled in from reference TRBV5-5 and TRBJ1-4): DAGVTQSPTHLIKTRGQQVTLRCSPISGHKSVSWYQQVLGQGPQFIFQYYEKEERGRGNFPDRFSARQFPNYSSELNVNALLLGDSALYLCASSLAGGGNEKLFFGSGTQLSVL.

The chain uses TRBV29-1 and TRBJ1-2; 7 bases fit TRBD1. This CDR3 has 12 amino acids. The germline V gene encodes CDR1 SQVTM and CDR2 ANQGSEA. V lost 6 bases to trimming and J lost 6 bases; unmatched junction nucleotides: 7. CDR3 coding DNA: TGCAGCGTACAACAGGGGCCACATGGCTACACCTTC. Its translation: CSVQQGPHGYTF.

The genes are TRBV11-2 and TRBJ2-2; possible D gene TRBD1, 7 bases. Trimming removed 5 bases at V and 6 bases at J, with 16 bases between. The CDR3 spans 15 residues. CDR1 is SGHAT and CDR2 is FQNNGV in the germline V gene. CDR3 sequence: CASSPGGGSPGELFF. CDR3 nucleotides: TGTGCCAGCAGCCCAGGGGGAGGCTCTCCCGGGGAGCTGTTTTTT.

This clonotype was seen a handful of times. This chain connects TRBV5-1 to TRBJ2-3; TRBD2 matches at 12 bases. The CDR3 runs 15 residues. The V gene's germline CDR1 is SGHRS and CDR2 YFSETQ. V lost 3 bases to trimming and J lost 4 bases; unmatched junction nucleotides: 3. The CDR3 DNA follows: TGCGCCAGCAGCTGGACTAGCGGGATATCAGATACGCAGTATTTT. Encoded protein: CASSWTSGISDTQYF.

This clonotype was recorded a few times. This chain connects TRBV20-1 to TRBJ2-3, with 13 bases aligning to TRBD2. In germline, CDR1 is DFQATT, CDR2 SNEGSKA (reference sequence). This CDR3 contains 16 residues. Trimming removed 0 bases from V and 5 bases from J; junction bases left unmatched: 5. Here the CDR3 reads CSARDTSGGARDTQYF. In nucleotides, the CDR3 is TGCAGTGCTAGAGATACTAGCGGGGGGGCGAGAGATACGCAGTATTTT.

V and J are TRBV4-2 and TRBJ2-7; 7 nucleotides line up with TRBD2. Germline V gene sequence: CDR1 LGHNA, CDR2 YNFKEQ. J was trimmed by 2 bases and V by 1 base; bases with no gene match: 8. CDR3 length: 16 amino acids. The DNA for the CDR3 is TGTGCCAGCAGCCAAGGGGGGGGACCGCCCGCCTACGAGCAGTACTTC. Residues: CASSQGGGPPAYEQYF.

The table lists this clonotype with many counts. V is TRBV7-2 and J is TRBJ2-7; D unresolved. Trimming removed 2 bases at V and 2 bases at J, with 13 bases between. Germline V gives CDR1 SGHTA, CDR2 FQGNSA. The CDR3 is 15 amino acids. CDR3 loop: CASSLSAAEAYEQYF. The CDR3 nucleotides read TGTGCCAGCAGCTTATCTGCGGCAGAGGCCTACGAGCAGTACTTC.

V usage is TRBV30 and J usage is TRBJ2-1; 8 bases line up with TRBD2. This CDR3 region has 13 residues. V trimming: 4 bases; J trimming: 9 bases; junction bases outside the gene matches: 8. CDR1 and CDR2 (germline): GTSNPN, SVGIG (reference sequence). CDR3 bases: TGTGCCTGGAATGACGGGACTAGGGGTGAGCAGTTCTTC. It encodes CAWNDGTRGEQFF.

The chain has TRBV5-6 and TRBJ1-2; possibly TRBD1 for D (6 bases). V lost 2 bases, J lost 4 bases, and 12 bases lay in between. CDR3 length: 14 residues. Germline CDR1 reads SGHDT; CDR2 reads YYEEEE. The CDR3 spells CASSFAGASYGYTF. The CDR3 DNA follows: TGTGCCAGCAGCTTTGCGGGGGCCTCCTATGGCTACACCTTC.

The chain uses TRBV3-1 and TRBJ2-1; 7 bases are shared with TRBD2. The germline V gene has CDR1 LGHDT and CDR2 YNNKEL (reference sequence). This CDR3 is 17 amino acids long. The ends lost 5 bases at V and 8 bases at J; junction bases unmatched: 18. CDR3 coding DNA: TGTGCCAGCAGCAATACCTATCGGGGGAGGGCCATAGATGAGCAGTTCTTC. It is translated as CASSNTYRGRAIDEQFF.

The V call is TRBV15, the J call TRBJ1-5; D unresolved. The V and J ends lost 1 base and 7 bases respectively, with 14 bases between them. The CDR3 is made up of 15 amino acids. Germline V gene sequence: CDR1 LNHNV, CDR2 YYDKDF (reference sequence). The CDR3: CATSRGTGPGQPQHF. The DNA for the CDR3 is TGTGCCACCAGCAGAGGAACTGGGCCCGGGCAGCCCCAGCATTTT.

This clonotype was counted a few times. The V and J genes are TRBV6-5 and TRBJ2-7, with 14 bases lining up with TRBD2. V lost 1 base and J lost 5; bases outside the gene matches: 13. This CDR3 spans 19 amino acids. CDR1 and CDR2 from the germline V gene are MNHEY and SVGAGI. The CDR3 region has the DNA TGTGCCAGCAGTTACTTCGCTCCTGGATTGGGACTAGCGGGGGACGAGCAGTACTTC. It yields the protein CASSYFAPGLGLAGDEQYF.

The chain couples TRBV7-9 to TRBJ2-7, with 7 bases aligning to TRBD1. Germline CDR1 SEHNR, CDR2 FQNEAQ (reference sequence). The CDR3 is 17 amino acids. V was clipped by 5 bases and J by 0 bases; unmatched bases: 13. CDR3 DNA: TGTGCCAGCAGCCCAAGCGTCGGCAGGGGGAACTCCTACGAGCAGTACTTC. Its translation: CASSPSVGRGNSYEQYF.

The gene calls are TRBV10-3 and TRBJ2-2; D is ambiguous. The CDR3 loop spans 12 amino acids. Looked up from germline, CDR1 is ENHRY and CDR2 is SYGVKD. The germline V and J ends were trimmed by 7 bases and 3 bases, with 6 bases remaining between them. CDR3 nucleotides: TGTGCCATCAAGGAATACACCGGGGAGCTGTTTTTT. Protein sequence: CAIKEYTGELFF.

This chain links TRBV9 with TRBJ1-5; TRBD1 is a possible D gene (5 bases). V shed 1 base and J shed 3 bases, with 14 bases lying between them. CDR3 length equals 16 residues. Germline assignment: CDR1 SGDLS and CDR2 YYNGEE. DNA for the CDR3: TGTGCCAGCAGCGTACGTCAGGGTCATGACAATCAGCCCCAGCATTTT. Protein: CASSVRQGHDNQPQHF. The variable domain in full, completed from reference TRBV9 and TRBJ1-5, reads DSGVTQTPKHLITATGQRVTLRCSPRSGDLSVYWYQQSLDQGLQFLIQYYNGEERAKGNILERFSAQQFPDLHSELNLSSLELGDSALYFCASSVRQGHDNQPQHFGDGTRLSIL.

V and J are TRBV6-5 and TRBJ2-3; D is possibly TRBD1 or TRBD2 (5 bases each). The germline CDR1 and CDR2 sequences are MNHEY and SVGAGI. Trimming shortened V by 0 bases and J by 6 bases, and 10 bases separated the two germline ends. The CDR3 is made up of 14 amino acids. Written as DNA, the CDR3 is TGTGCCAGCAGTTACTCGTTCGGGGCCGATACGCAGTATTTT. Translated: CASSYSFGADTQYF.

This clonotype was counted a single time. The chain combines TRBV12-3 or TRBV12-4 with TRBJ2-3; D gene uncertain. This CDR3 contains 10 residues. V lost 5 bases and J 7 bases, leaving 4 bases between the germline ends. The CDR3 nucleotides are TGTGCCAGCAGTCGAAATACGCAGTATTTT. It encodes CASSRNTQYF.

This clonotype was counted a few times. CDR3 amino acids: CASSSLGRSGGYTF. The CDR3 region has the DNA TGTGCCAGCAGTTCCTTAGGACGGAGCGGTGGCTACACCTTC. The chain combines TRBV12-3 or TRBV12-4 with TRBJ1-2; no clear D gene. V was trimmed by 4 bases and J by 7 bases, leaving 16 bases between them. This CDR3 region has 14 residues.

This clonotype was counted many times. This rearrangement joins TRBV24-1 to TRBJ2-1; TRBD2 matches at 14 bases. Germline loops: CDR1 KGHDR, CDR2 SFDVKD. The V and J ends lost 4 bases and 8 bases, in that order; junction bases with no gene match: 12. The CDR3 is 18 amino acids. The CDR3 DNA is TGTGCCACCAGTGACCCCGGGACTAGCGGGAGAGGGTCGGATGAGCAGTTCTTC. Translation gives CATSDPGTSGRGSDEQFF.

The chain is built from TRBV20-1 and TRBJ2-5; 8 bases are shared with TRBD1. The junction had 6 bases not matched to a gene; V was cut back by 5 bases and J by 4 bases. Germline V gene sequence: CDR1 DFQATT, CDR2 SNEGSKA (reference sequence). The CDR3 length is 13 residues. This chain's CDR3 is CSASDRVGETQYF. The CDR3 DNA reads as TGCAGTGCTTCGGACAGGGTTGGAGAGACCCAGTACTTC.

The sample holds a few counts of this clonotype. J is TRBJ1-1 and V is TRBV5-1, with D possibly TRBD1 on 5 matching bases. V was cut by 3 bases and J by 4 bases, with 10 bases left in between. The CDR3 totals 13 residues. CDR1 and CDR2 from the germline V gene are SGHRS and YFSETQ. CDR3 sequence (DNA): TGCGCCAGCAGCTACCAAAGGGGCACTGAAGCTTTCTTT. Translated, it gives CASSYQRGTEAFF.